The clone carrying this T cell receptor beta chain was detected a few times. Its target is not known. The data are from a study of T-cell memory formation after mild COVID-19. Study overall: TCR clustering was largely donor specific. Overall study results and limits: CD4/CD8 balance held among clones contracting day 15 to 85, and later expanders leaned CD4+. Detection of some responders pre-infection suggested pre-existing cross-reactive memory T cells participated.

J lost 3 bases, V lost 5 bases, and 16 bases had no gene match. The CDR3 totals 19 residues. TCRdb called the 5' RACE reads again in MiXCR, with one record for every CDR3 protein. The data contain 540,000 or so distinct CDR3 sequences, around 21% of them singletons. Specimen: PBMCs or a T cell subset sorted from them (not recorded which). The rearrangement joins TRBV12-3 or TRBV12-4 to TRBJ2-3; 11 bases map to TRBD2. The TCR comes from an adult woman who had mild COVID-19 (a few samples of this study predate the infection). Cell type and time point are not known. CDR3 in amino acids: CASSTFPGSGRAVTDTQYF. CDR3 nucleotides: TGTGCCAGCAGTACTTTTCCGGGTAGCGGGAGGGCCGTGACAGATACGCAGTATTTT.